This T cell receptor beta chain was sequenced for a study of read filtering for tumor transcriptome and immune sequencing. Study-wide context: Whole-transcriptome libraries were prepared after DNase treatment.

From roughly 390 ng of RNA, a library with molecular barcoded alpha/delta and beta/gamma adaptors was made. TCRdb used MiXCR to reprocess the reads, holding one entry per CDR3 protein. Counted here are some 80,000 distinct CDR3 sequences, 10% to 15% occurring once; the ten biggest clones make up about 16%. V lost 6 bases, J lost 7 bases, and 19 bases lay in between. CDR1 and CDR2 (germline): DFQATT, SNEGSKA (reference sequence). The CDR3 has 14 residues. This clonotype was counted at least ten times. The chain has TRBV20-1 and TRBJ2-1; possibly TRBD2 for D (7 bases). The sample taken for sequencing was a population of CD138-negative cells sorted from bone marrow. This TCR derives from a donor over 35 with multiple myeloma. This chain's CDR3 is CSARGGAKGNEQFF. As DNA, the CDR3 is TGCAGTGCGAGGGGGGGGGCGAAGGGGAATGAGCAGTTCTTC.